A selection of T cell receptor beta chains follows, all from one sample in a study of identical twins. TCRdb reprocessed the 5' RACE reads via MiXCR and lists one record per CDR3 protein. The sample records 420,000 or so distinct CDR3 sequences, about 18% being singletons. Material: naive T cells sorted from blood. These receptors were taken from a man aged 50-60 years in good health. Both conserved end residues are part of each CDR3. Each record gives: CDR3 DNA, CDR3 protein, J gene, D gene, CDR3 length, clone size, V gene. A D gene is named only where the DNA matches it firmly. Size is omitted from some rows. Given values are once, few, many or a class for expanded clones.

TGTGCCAGCAGCCCCCAGCCCGTCAGCGTGGGGGCCGAGCAGTACTTC	CASSPQPVSVGAEQYF	TRBJ2-7	-	16	few	TRBV7-3
TGCGCCAGCAGCTTGGAGGCTAGAGGCAATGAGCAGTTCTTC	CASSLEARGNEQFF	TRBJ2-1	-	14	many	TRBV5-1
TGTGCCAGCAGCCGCACCTGGGACAGCAGCACAGATACGCAGTATTTT	CASSRTWDSSTDTQYF	TRBJ2-3	TRBD1	16	-	TRBV7-8
TGTGCCACCGGACTAGCCTACGAGCAGTACTTC	CATGLAYEQYF	TRBJ2-7	TRBD2	11	-	TRBV10-3
TGTGCCAGCAAAGACGCAGGGCCGACCTACGAGCAGTACTTC	CASKDAGPTYEQYF	TRBJ2-7	-	14	-	TRBV27
TGTGCCAGCAGCCAAGATAACCCGCGTAACGAGCAGTACTTC	CASSQDNPRNEQYF	TRBJ2-7	-	14	few	TRBV4-2
TGTGCCAGCAGTGACGACAGGACCCCCTACGAGCAGTACTTC	CASSDDRTPYEQYF	TRBJ2-7	-	14	-	TRBV6-1
TGTGCCAGCAAGGACAGTAACACAGATACGCAGTATTTT	CASKDSNTDTQYF	TRBJ2-3	-	13	-	TRBV12-3/TRBV12-4
TGCGCCAGCAGCCCTACACTCGGGGACAATGAGCAGTTCTTC	CASSPTLGDNEQFF	TRBJ2-1	-	14	many	TRBV5-1
TGCAGTGCTAGTCCGCACTCCGGGAACACTGAAGCTTTCTTT	CSASPHSGNTEAFF	TRBJ1-1	-	14	-	TRBV20-1
TGTGCCTGGATCCCTGAGCCGGGAAACGAGCAGTACTTC	CAWIPEPGNEQYF	TRBJ2-7	-	13	-	TRBV30
TGTGCCAGCAGTCCGGACAGGGCAAACAGCAATCAGCCCCAGCATTTT	CASSPDRANSNQPQHF	TRBJ1-5	TRBD1	16	-	TRBV12-3/TRBV12-4
TGTGCCAGCAGTTTCACCGATAATTCACCCCTCCACTTT	CASSFTDNSPLHF	TRBJ1-6	-	13	once	TRBV28
TGCGCCAGCAGCTTGATCGCTGTACACACAGATACGCAGTATTTT	CASSLIAVHTDTQYF	TRBJ2-3	-	15	-	TRBV5-1
TGTGCCAGCAGTTTTATGTCTAGCGGGGGGTTGGAGACCCAGTACTTC	CASSFMSSGGLETQYF	TRBJ2-5	TRBD2	16	-	TRBV27
TGTGCCAGCAGCCCCGCAGGCTCCTACAATGAGCAGTTCTTC	CASSPAGSYNEQFF	TRBJ2-1	-	14	-	TRBV6-2/TRBV6-3
TGCAGTGCTAGTTTAAGACTAGCGGCCTCCGGAAAGTTGAATGAGCAGTTCTTC	CSASLRLAASGKLNEQFF	TRBJ2-1	TRBD2	18	many	TRBV20-1